The 11 T cell receptor beta chains below were found in one sample sequenced in a study of shared clonotypes between healthy human individuals. Here immunoSEQ multiplex PCR was the method, and the copy in TCRdb shows in-frame clones only, minus some. This table holds 1,500,000 or so clones, around 95% found once. Sequencing used naive CD4+ T cells sorted from blood. Subset defined: CD45RA+ positively selected. Source of these receptors: a young man in good health.

V is TRBV7-8 and J is TRBJ2-1; D may be TRBD2 (6 bases). The CDR3 sequence is 16 residues long. CDR1 and CDR2 (germline): SGHVS, FQNEAQ. Trimming took 4 bases from V and 0 from J, leaving 13 bases between them. CDR3 loop: CASSSSGGSSYNEQFF. The CDR3 DNA is TGTGCCAGCAGCTCCTCTGGGGGGAGCTCCTACAATGAGCAGTTCTTC.

The CDR3: CASSTKHGRGAYEQYF. For the CDR3, the DNA is TGTGCCAGCTCCACCAAGCACGGGAGGGGTGCCTACGAGCAGTACTTC. The chain is built from TRBV18 and TRBJ2-7; 8 bases fit TRBD2. V shed 6 bases, J shed 2 bases, and the junction held 12 bases outside the gene matches. This CDR3 has 16 amino acids. The germline gives CDR1 KGHSH, CDR2 LQKENI. Full variable domain (remainder filled in from reference TRBV18 and TRBJ2-7): NAGVMQNPRHLVRRRGQEARLRCSPMKGHSHVYWYRQLPEEGLKFMVYLQKENIIDESGMPKERFSAEFPKEGPSILRIQQVVRGDSAAYFCASSTKHGRGAYEQYFGPGTRLTVT.

The chain recombines TRBV19 with TRBJ2-1; the match to TRBD2 covers 7 bases. The CDR3 length is 14 residues. Germline CDR1 LNHDA, CDR2 SQIVND (reference sequence). The junction had 2 bases not matched to a gene; V was cut back by 3 bases and J by 3 bases. CDR3 sequence: CASSIQRGYNEQFF. DNA for the CDR3: TGTGCCAGTAGTATCCAGCGGGGCTACAATGAGCAGTTCTTC.

The rearrangement links TRBV7-9 to TRBJ2-3; 10 nucleotides align to TRBD1. The germline gives CDR1 SEHNR, CDR2 FQNEAQ (reference sequence). Trimming took 11 bases from V and 4 from J; bases not matched to a gene: 9. The CDR3 is 14 amino acids. CDR3 DNA: TGTGCCTGGGCTCGGACAGGGGGTGCAGATACGCAGTATTTT. As protein: CAWARTGGADTQYF.

The chain joins TRBV27 to TRBJ2-2, with TRBD2 identical over 11 bases. V shed 5 bases, J shed 2 bases, and the junction held 7 bases outside the gene matches. The CDR3 has 17 residues. Germline V gives CDR1 MNHEY, CDR2 SMNVEV (reference sequence). The chain's CDR3 is CASSVAGGLLNTGELFF. CDR3 in DNA: TGTGCCAGCAGTGTAGCGGGAGGGCTTCTTAACACCGGGGAGCTGTTTTTT.

The chain recombines TRBV15 with TRBJ1-1; D gene uncertain. In germline, CDR1 is LNHNV, CDR2 YYDKDF (reference sequence). The V end lost 8 bases, the J end lost 1 base, and 17 bases lay between the germline ends. The CDR3 covers 15 residues. CDR3 sequence: CATRASSVKNTEAFF. The CDR3 DNA reads TGTGCCACCCGAGCATCGTCAGTGAAGAACACTGAAGCTTTCTTT.

The V gene is TRBV10-1, the J gene TRBJ2-3; possibly TRBD1 for D (6 bases). Germline values: CDR1 WNHNN, CDR2 SYGVQD (reference sequence). The CDR3 covers 12 residues. Between the trimmed V and J ends, which lost 10 bases and 8 bases, there was a span of 16 bases. The CDR3 DNA follows: TGCGCCACCGGACAGTTACCGGGTACGCAGTATTTT. It translates to CATGQLPGTQYF.

The V gene is TRBV2, the J gene TRBJ2-7; D is unclear. Per germline, CDR1 SNHLY and CDR2 FYNNEI. The germline V and J ends were trimmed by 8 bases and 6 bases, with 17 bases remaining between them. The CDR3 has 13 residues. For the CDR3, the DNA is TGTGCCAGCGAGTTGGAGTTGGCAGCCGAGCAGTACTTC. Encoded protein: CASELELAAEQYF.

The chain combines TRBV28 with TRBJ2-5, with D tentatively TRBD2 (5 bases). Germline V gene data show CDR1 as MDHEN and CDR2 as SYDVKM. The V and J ends lost 6 bases and 3 bases respectively, with 11 bases between them. CDR3 length equals 13 residues. CDR3 in DNA: TGTGCCAGCAGGCCGAGGACTGAAGAGACCCAGTACTTC. It encodes CASRPRTEETQYF. The variable domain in full, with the rest retrieved from reference TRBV28 and TRBJ2-5, is DVKVTQSSRYLVKRTGEKVFLECVQDMDHENMFWYRQDPGLGLRLIYFSYDVKMKEKGDIPEGYSVSREKKERFSLILESASTNQTSMYLCASRPRTEETQYFGPGTRLLVL.

Notes on this clone: Other DNA sequences in the same sample also yield this CDR3. V usage is TRBV5-1 and J usage is TRBJ1-1; D is perhaps TRBD1 (5 bases). CDR1 SGHRS and CDR2 YFSETQ come from the germline V gene. With 0 bases removed from V and 5 bases from J, the gap between germline ends came to 8 bases. There are 13 residues in the CDR3. CDR3 DNA sequence: TGCGCCAGCAGCTTGGAGGGGCGAACTGAAGCTTTCTTT. As protein: CASSLEGRTEAFF.

J is TRBJ2-7 and V is TRBV6-5, with TRBD1 identical over 10 bases. With V trimmed by 8 bases and J by 7 bases, 8 bases remained unmatched. The CDR3 has 13 amino acids. CDR1 and CDR2 from the germline V gene are MNHEY and SVGAGI. The CDR3 DNA is TGTGCCAGCGGTCGACAGGGGGCGAAGGAGCAGTACTTC. Translation: CASGRQGAKEQYF.